This paragraph covers one TCR beta chain sequence. Its antigen is as yet unknown. This sample was taken from a study of type 1 and type 2 diabetes patients. PCR was run on genomic DNA. Amplification of the beta chain CDR3 used 30 forward and 13 reverse multiplex primers. Each CDR3 protein gets one entry after TCRdb re-called the multiplex PCR reads with MiXCR. The profile shows 270,000 or so distinct CDR3 sequences, roughly 50% of them singletons. Findings and limits, study-wide: Highly-expanded CD4+ clones were few in type 2 diabetes, median one, approximately 3.8% of reads.

CDR1 is SGHTA and CDR2 is FQGNSA in the germline V gene. This CDR3 is built from 15 residues. The junction had 9 bases not matched to a gene; V was cut back by 5 bases and J by 5 bases. No donor had another autoimmune disease or recent infection within four weeks. About 9.7 milliliters of peripheral blood were collected from each participant. V usage is TRBV7-2 and J usage is TRBJ1-2; TRBD1 aligns across 9 bases. The specimen sequenced was peripheral blood mononuclear cells (PBMCs). The TCR comes from a man between 18 and 35 years old with type 2 diabetes. The chain's CDR3 is CASSPWTGALYGYTF. CDR3 coding DNA: TGTGCCAGCAGCCCTTGGACAGGGGCCCTTTATGGCTACACCTTC.